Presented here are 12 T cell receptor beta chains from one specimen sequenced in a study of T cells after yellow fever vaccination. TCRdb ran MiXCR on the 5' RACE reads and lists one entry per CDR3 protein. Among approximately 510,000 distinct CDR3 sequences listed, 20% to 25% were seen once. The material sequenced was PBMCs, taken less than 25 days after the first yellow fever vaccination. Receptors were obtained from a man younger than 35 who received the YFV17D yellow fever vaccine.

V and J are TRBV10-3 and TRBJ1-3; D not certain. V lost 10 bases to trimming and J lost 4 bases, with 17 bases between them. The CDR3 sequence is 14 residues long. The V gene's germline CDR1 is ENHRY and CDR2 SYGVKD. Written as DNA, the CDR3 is TGTGCCACCACGGGAATCAAAAAGGGAAACACCATATATTTT. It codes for CATTGIKKGNTIYF.

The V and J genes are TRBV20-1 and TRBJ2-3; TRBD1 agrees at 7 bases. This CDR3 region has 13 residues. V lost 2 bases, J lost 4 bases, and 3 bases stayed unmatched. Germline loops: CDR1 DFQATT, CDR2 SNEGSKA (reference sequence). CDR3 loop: CSARTGAADTQYF. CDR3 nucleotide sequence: TGCAGTGCTAGAACAGGGGCGGCAGATACGCAGTATTTT.

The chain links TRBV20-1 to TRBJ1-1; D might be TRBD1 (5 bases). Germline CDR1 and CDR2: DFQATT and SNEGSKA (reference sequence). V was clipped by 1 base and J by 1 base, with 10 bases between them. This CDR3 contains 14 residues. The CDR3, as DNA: TGCAGTGCTAGAGGGTATCAGGGGAACACTGAAGCTTTCTTT. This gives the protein CSARGYQGNTEAFF.

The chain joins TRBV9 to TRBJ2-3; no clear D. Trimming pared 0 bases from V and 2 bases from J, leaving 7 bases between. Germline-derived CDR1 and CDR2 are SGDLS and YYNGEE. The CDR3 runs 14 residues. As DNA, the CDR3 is TGTGCCAGCAGCGTAGGGGGATACACAGATACGCAGTATTTT. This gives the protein CASSVGGYTDTQYF.

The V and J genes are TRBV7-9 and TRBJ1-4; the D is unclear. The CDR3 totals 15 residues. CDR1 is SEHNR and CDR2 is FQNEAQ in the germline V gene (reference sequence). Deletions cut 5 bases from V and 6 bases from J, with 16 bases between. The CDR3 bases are TGTGCCAGCAGCCTTGTGACTCGGTTGGATGAAAAACTGTTTTTT. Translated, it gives CASSLVTRLDEKLFF. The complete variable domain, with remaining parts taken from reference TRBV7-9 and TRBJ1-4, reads DTGVSQNPRHKITKRGQNVTFRCDPISEHNRLYWYRQTLGQGPEFLTYFQNEAQLEKSRLLSDRFSAERPKGSFSTLEIQRTEQGDSAMYLCASSLVTRLDEKLFFGSGTQLSVL.

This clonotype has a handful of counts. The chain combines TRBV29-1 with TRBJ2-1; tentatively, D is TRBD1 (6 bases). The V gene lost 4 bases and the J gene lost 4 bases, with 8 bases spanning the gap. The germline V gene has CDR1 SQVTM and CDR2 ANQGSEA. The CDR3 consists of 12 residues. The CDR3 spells CSVGTVYNEQFF. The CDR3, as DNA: TGCAGCGTTGGGACAGTATACAATGAGCAGTTCTTC.

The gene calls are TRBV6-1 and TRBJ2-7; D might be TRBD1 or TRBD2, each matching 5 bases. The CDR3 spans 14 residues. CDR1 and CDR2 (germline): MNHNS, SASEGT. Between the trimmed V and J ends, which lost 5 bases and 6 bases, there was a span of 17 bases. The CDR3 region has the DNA TGTGCCAGCAGTACCCCCGGGACCCGAGGCGAGCAGTACTTC. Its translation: CASSTPGTRGEQYF.

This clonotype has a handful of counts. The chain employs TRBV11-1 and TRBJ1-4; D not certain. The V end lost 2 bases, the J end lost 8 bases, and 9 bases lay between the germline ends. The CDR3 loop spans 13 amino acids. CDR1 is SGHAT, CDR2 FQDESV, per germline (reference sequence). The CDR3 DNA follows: TGTGCCAGCAGCTTATACGGCGAGGAAAAACTGTTTTTT. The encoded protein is CASSLYGEEKLFF.

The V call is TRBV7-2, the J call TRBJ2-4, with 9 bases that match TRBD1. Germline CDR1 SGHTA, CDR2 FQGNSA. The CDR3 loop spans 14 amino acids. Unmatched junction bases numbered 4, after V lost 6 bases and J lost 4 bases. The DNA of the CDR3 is TGTGCCAGCAGAATAGGGACAGGGAAAAACATTCAGTACTTC. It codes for CASRIGTGKNIQYF.

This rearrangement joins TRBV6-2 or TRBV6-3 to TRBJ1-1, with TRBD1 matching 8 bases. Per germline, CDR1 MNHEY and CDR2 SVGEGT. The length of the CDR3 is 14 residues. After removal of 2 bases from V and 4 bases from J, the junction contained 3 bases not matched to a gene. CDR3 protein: CASSYGQGTTEAFF. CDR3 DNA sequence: TGTGCCAGCAGTTACGGACAGGGAACCACTGAAGCTTTCTTT.

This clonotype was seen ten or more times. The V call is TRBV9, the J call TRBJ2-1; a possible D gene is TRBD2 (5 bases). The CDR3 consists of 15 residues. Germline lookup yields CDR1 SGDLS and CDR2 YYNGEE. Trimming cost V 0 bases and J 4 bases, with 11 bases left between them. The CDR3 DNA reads TGTGCCAGCAGCGTAGAAGAGCGGTCTTACAATGAGCAGTTCTTC. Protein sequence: CASSVEERSYNEQFF.

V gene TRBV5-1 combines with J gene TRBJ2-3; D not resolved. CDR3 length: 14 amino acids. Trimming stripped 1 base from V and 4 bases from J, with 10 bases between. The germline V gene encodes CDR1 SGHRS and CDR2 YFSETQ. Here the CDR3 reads CASSLRRLADTQYF. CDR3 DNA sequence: TGCGCCAGCAGCTTGCGGCGGCTTGCAGATACGCAGTATTTT.